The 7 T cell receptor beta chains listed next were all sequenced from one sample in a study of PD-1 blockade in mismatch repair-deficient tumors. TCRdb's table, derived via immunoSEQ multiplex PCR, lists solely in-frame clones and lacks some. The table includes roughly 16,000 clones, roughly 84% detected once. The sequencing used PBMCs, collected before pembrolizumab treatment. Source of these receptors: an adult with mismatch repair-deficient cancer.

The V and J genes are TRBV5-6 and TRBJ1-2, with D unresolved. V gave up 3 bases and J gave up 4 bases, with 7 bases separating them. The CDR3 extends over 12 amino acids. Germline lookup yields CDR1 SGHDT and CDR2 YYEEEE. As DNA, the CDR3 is TGTGCCAGCAGCTCTTACAGCTATGGCTACACCTTC. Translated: CASSSYSYGYTF.

The CDR3: CASSPTGYADTQYF. The CDR3 DNA reads as TGTGCCAGCAGCCCTACAGGGTATGCAGATACGCAGTATTTT. The chain combines TRBV5-5 with TRBJ2-3, with D possibly matching TRBD1 (6 bases). Per the germline V gene, CDR1 is SGHKS and CDR2 is YYEKEE (reference sequence). V was trimmed by 4 bases and J by 4 bases, leaving 13 bases between them. This CDR3 has 14 amino acids.

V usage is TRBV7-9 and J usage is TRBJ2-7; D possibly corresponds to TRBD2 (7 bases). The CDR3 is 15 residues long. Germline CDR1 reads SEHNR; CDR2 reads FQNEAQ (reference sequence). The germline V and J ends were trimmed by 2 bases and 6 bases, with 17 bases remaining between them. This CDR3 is CASSLSSRGAGEQYF. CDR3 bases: TGTGCCAGCAGCTTATCGTCTCGGGGGGCCGGCGAGCAGTACTTC.

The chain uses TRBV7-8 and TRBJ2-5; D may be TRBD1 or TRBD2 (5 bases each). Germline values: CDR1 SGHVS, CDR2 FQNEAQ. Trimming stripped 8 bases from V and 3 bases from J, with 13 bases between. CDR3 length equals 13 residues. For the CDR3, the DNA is TGTGCCAGCGGTGGGGACCAGGAAGAGACCCAGTACTTC. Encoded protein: CASGGDQEETQYF.

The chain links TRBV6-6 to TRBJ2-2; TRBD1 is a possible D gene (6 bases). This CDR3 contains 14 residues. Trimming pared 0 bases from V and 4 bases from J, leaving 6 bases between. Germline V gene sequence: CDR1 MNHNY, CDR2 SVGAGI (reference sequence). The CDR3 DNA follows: TGTGCCAGCAGTTACTCGGACAGCACCGGGGAGCTGTTTTTT. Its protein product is CASSYSDSTGELFF.

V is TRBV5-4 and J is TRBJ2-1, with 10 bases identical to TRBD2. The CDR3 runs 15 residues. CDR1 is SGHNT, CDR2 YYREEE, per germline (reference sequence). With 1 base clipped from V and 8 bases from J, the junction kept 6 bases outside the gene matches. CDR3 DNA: TGTGCCAGCAGCTTGAGCGGGAGGGCCGGGGATGAGCAGTTCTTC. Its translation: CASSLSGRAGDEQFF.

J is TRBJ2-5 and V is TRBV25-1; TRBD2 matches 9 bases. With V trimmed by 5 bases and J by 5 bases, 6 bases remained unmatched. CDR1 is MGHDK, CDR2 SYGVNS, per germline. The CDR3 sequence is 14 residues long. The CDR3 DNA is TGTGCCAGCAGTCGAGCGGGAGGTCTGGAGACCCAGTACTTC. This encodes CASSRAGGLETQYF.